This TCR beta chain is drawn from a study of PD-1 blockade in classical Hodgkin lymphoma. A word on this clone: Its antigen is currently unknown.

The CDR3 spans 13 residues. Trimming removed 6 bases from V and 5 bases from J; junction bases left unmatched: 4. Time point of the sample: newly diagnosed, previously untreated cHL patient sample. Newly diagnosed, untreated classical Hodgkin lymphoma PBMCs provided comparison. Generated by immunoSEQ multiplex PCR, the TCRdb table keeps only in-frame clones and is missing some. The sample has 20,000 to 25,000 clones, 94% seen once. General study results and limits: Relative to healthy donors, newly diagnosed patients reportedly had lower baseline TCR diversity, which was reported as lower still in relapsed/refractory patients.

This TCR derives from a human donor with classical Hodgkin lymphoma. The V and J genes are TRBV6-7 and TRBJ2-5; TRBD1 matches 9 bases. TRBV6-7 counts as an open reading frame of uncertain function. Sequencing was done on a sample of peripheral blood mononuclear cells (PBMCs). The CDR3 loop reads CASSGTGTETQYF. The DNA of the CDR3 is TGTGCCAGCAGCGGGACAGGGACGGAGACCCAGTACTTC.